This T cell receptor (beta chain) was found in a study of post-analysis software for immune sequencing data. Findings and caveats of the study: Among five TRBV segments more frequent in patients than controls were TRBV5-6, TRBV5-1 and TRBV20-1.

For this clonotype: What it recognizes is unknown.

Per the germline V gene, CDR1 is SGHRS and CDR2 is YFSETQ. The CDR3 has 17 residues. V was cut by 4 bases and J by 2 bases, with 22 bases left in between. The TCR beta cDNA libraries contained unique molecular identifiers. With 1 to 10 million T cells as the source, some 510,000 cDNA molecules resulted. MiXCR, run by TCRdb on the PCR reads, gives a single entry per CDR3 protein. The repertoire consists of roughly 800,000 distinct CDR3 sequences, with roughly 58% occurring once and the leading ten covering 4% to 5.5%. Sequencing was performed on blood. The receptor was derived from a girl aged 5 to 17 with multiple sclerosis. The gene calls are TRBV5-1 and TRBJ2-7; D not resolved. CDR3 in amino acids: CASSQSPLERATYEQYF. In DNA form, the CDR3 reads TGCGCCAGCAGCCAGTCGCCCCTGGAGAGAGCCACCTACGAGCAGTACTTC.